Listed here is a single TCR beta chain. Its matching antigen is unknown. Donors were ostensibly healthy at sampling, although undocumented immune exposures were probable. This sample was included in a study of cytomegalovirus exposure and HLA in healthy donors. Both 60 Vbeta primers and 13 Jbeta primers went into the PCR. Clones were read by immunoSEQ multiplex PCR, and TCRdb kept only the in-frame ones, dropping some. The table has around 150,000 clones, about 84% seen once. The CDR3 is made up of 13 amino acids. Germline V gene data show CDR1 as SEHNR and CDR2 as FQNEAQ (reference sequence). Losses at the gene ends were 5 bases for V and 6 bases for J; bases not matched to a gene: 6. Whole-study results and caveats: After further analysis at a later stage, roughly 16,000 TCR beta sequences were associated with HLA alleles at 0.05 false discovery rate. Productive status was seen about 90% or about 30% of the time for most TCR beta V segments in an earlier analysis. V- and J-gene trimming in TCR beta was tied to a missense DCLRE1C variant by an analysis performed later.

Material: PBMCs. This chain links TRBV7-9 with TRBJ1-2, with TRBD1 matching 7 bases. This clonotype was sampled from a male donor in good health and CMV-seronegative. This chain's CDR3 is CASSLIQGDGYTF. The CDR3 nucleotides are TGTGCCAGCAGCCTCATTCAGGGGGATGGCTACACCTTC. The whole variable domain, filled in from reference TRBV7-9 and TRBJ1-2, reads DTGVSQNPRHKITKRGQNVTFRCDPISEHNRLYWYRQTLGQGPEFLTYFQNEAQLEKSRLLSDRFSAERPKGSFSTLEIQRTEQGDSAMYLCASSLIQGDGYTFGSGTRLTVV.